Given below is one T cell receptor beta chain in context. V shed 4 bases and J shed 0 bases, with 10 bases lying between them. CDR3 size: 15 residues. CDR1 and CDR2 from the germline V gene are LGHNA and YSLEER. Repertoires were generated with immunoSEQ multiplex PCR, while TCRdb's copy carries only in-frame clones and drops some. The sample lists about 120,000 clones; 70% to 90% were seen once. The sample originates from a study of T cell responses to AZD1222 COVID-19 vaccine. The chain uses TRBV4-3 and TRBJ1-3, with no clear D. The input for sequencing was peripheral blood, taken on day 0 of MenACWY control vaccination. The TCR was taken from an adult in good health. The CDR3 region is CASSPGWSSGNTIYF. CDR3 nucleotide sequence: TGCGCCAGCAGCCCCGGGTGGAGCTCTGGAAACACCATATATTTT.